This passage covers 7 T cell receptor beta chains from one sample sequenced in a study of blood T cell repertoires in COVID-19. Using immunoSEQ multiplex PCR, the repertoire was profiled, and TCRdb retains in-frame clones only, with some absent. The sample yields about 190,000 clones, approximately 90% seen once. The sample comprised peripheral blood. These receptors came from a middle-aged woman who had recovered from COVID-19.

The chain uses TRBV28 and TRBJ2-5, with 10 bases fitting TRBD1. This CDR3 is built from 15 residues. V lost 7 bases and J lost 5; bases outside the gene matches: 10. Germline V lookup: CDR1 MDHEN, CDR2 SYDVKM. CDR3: CASNGQGVGKETQYF. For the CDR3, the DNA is TGTGCCAGCAACGGACAGGGGGTAGGGAAGGAGACCCAGTACTTC.

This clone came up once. The CDR3 region is CASSSGKVGELFF. The CDR3 DNA reads TGTGCCAGCAGTTCAGGGAAAGTCGGGGAGCTGTTTTTT. The chain combines TRBV27 with TRBJ2-2; D possibly corresponds to TRBD1 (5 bases). Trimming shortened V by 4 bases and J by 7 bases, and 10 bases separated the two germline ends. Germline V gene sequence: CDR1 MNHEY, CDR2 SMNVEV (reference sequence). The CDR3 sequence is 13 residues long.

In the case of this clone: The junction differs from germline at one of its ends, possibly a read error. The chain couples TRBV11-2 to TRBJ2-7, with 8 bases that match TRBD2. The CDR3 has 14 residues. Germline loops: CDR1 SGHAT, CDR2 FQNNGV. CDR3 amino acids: CVSSPGLVSYEQYF. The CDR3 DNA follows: TGTGTCAGCAGTCCGGGACTAGTCTCCTACGAGCAGTACTTC.

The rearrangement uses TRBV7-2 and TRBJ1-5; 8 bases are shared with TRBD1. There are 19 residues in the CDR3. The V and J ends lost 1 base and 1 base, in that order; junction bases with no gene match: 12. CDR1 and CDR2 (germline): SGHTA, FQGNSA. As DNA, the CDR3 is TGTGCCAGCAGCTTAGACCCCCCGGACAGGGTGAAAAGCAATCAGCCCCAGCATTTT. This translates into CASSLDPPDRVKSNQPQHF.

The CDR3 DNA is TGTGCCAGCAGTTTATGGACAGAGAATTCACCCCTCCACTTT. Translation gives CASSLWTENSPLHF. The V call is TRBV27, the J call TRBJ1-6; D might be TRBD1 (6 bases). Germline V gene sequence: CDR1 MNHEY, CDR2 SMNVEV (reference sequence). The V end was cut by 1 base, the J end by 7 bases, with 8 bases between. This CDR3 comprises 14 residues.

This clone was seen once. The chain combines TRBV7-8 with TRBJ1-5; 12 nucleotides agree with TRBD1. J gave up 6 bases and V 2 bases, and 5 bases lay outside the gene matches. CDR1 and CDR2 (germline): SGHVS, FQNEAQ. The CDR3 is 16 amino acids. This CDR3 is CASSLIPGQGAQPQHF. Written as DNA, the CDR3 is TGTGCCAGCAGCTTAATACCGGGACAGGGGGCTCAGCCCCAGCATTTT.

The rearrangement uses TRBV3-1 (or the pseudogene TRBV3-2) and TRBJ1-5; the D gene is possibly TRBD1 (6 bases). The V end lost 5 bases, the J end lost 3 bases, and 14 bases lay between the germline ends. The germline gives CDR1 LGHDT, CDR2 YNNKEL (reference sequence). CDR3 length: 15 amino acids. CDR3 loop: CASSDTTGPNQPQHF. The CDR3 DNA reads TGTGCCAGCAGCGACACTACAGGGCCCAATCAGCCCCAGCATTTT.